A single sample gave rise to the 10 T cell receptor beta chains below, sequenced in a study of blood T cell repertoires in COVID-19. Assay used: immunoSEQ multiplex PCR; TCRdb lists only in-frame clones, some missing. The repertoire holds more than 95,000 clones, more than 75% seen once, with roughly 29% in the top ten. What was sequenced was peripheral blood. These receptors all come from a man aged 55 to 70 with acute or convalescent COVID-19.

In its sample, this clone was seen once. The CDR3 DNA sequence: TGTGCCAGCAGTCCCCGGGAGGAGTATGGCTACACCTTC. This translates into CASSPREEYGYTF. The chain joins TRBV6-5 to TRBJ1-2; D uncertain. This CDR3 region has 13 residues. The germline CDR1 and CDR2 sequences are MNHEY and SVGAGI. V lost 5 bases, J lost 5 bases, and 12 bases lay in between.

The chain recombines TRBV10-1 with TRBJ2-1; TRBD2 matches 7 bases. J was trimmed by 0 bases and V by 4 bases; bases with no gene match: 3. Germline V gene data show CDR1 as WNHNN and CDR2 as SYGVQD (reference sequence). The CDR3 spans 15 residues. In DNA form, the CDR3 reads TGCGCCAGCAGTGGCGGGGACTACTCCTACAATGAGCAGTTCTTC. This gives the protein CASSGGDYSYNEQFF.

J is TRBJ2-1 and V is TRBV9; tentative D call: TRBD2 (6 bases). V lost 0 bases to trimming and J lost 7 bases, with 14 bases between them. This CDR3 is built from 15 residues. The germline V gene has CDR1 SGDLS and CDR2 YYNGEE. Written as DNA, the CDR3 is TGTGCCAGCAGCGTAGAGGGGCCCCGGGGGAATGAGCAGTTCTTC. It specifies CASSVEGPRGNEQFF.

This rearrangement joins TRBV5-1 to TRBJ1-5; tentative D call: TRBD1 (6 bases). V was clipped by 2 bases and J by 4 bases, with 10 bases between them. The germline V gene has CDR1 SGHRS and CDR2 YFSETQ. There are 14 residues in the CDR3. This chain's CDR3 is CASSLEGGNQPQHF. The CDR3 DNA follows: TGCGCCAGCAGCTTAGAGGGGGGGAATCAGCCCCAGCATTTT.

In this sample, this clone turned up once. This sequence joins TRBV5-8 and TRBJ1-5; D may be TRBD1 (5 bases). This CDR3 has 15 amino acids. Germline CDR1 is SGHTS and CDR2 is YDEGEE. Between the trimmed V and J ends, which lost 6 bases and 3 bases, there was a span of 16 bases. The DNA of the CDR3 is TGTGCCAGCAATTCTTATGGGGCTGACAATCAGCCCCAGCATTTT. It encodes CASNSYGADNQPQHF.

The chain joins TRBV10-2 to TRBJ2-2; no reliable D call. V lost 8 bases, J lost 0 bases, and 10 bases lay in between. This CDR3 has 14 residues. Per the germline V gene, CDR1 is WSHSY and CDR2 is SAAADI. The CDR3 DNA is TGCGCCAGCGGCCGAAACGCGAACACCGGGGAGCTGTTTTTT. Encoded protein: CASGRNANTGELFF.

The rearrangement joins TRBV5-4 to TRBJ2-3; D may be TRBD2 (6 bases). The ends were cut back, 1 base at V and 2 bases at J, with 11 bases in the middle. CDR1 is SGHNT and CDR2 is YYREEE in the germline V gene (reference sequence). The CDR3 has 15 residues. The CDR3 loop reads CASSLPGSHTDTQYF. The CDR3 DNA reads as TGTGCCAGCAGCTTGCCCGGGAGTCACACAGATACGCAGTATTTT.

This clone was recorded many times. The same CDR3 can be traced to other DNA sequences in this sample. The chain couples TRBV5-1 to TRBJ2-2; 12 nucleotides match TRBD2. The CDR3 totals 15 residues. The V gene's germline CDR1 is SGHRS and CDR2 YFSETQ. Trimming cost V 0 bases and J 6 bases; bases outside gene matches: 0. The CDR3: CASSLGLAGAGELFF. DNA for the CDR3: TGCGCCAGCAGCTTGGGACTAGCGGGAGCCGGGGAGCTGTTTTTT. Drawing the rest from reference TRBV5-1 and TRBJ2-2, the complete variable domain is KAGVTQTPRYLIKTRGQQVTLSCSPISGHRSVSWYQQTPGQGLQFLFEYFSETQRNKGNFPGRFSGRQFSNSRSEMNVSTLELGDSALYLCASSLGLAGAGELFFGEGSRLTVL.

V gene TRBV18 combines with J gene TRBJ2-1; 12 positions match TRBD2. Germline V gives CDR1 KGHSH, CDR2 LQKENI. Losses at the gene ends were 6 bases for V and 7 bases for J; bases not matched to a gene: 7. This CDR3 has 15 amino acids. The CDR3 DNA reads as TGTGCCAGCTCGCCGACTAGCGGGAGAAATAATGAGCAGTTCTTC. Protein sequence: CASSPTSGRNNEQFF.

This clone was recorded only once. The gene calls are TRBV6-8 and TRBJ2-2; TRBD2 is a possible D gene (5 bases). With 6 bases removed from V and 3 bases from J, the gap between germline ends came to 11 bases. Germline lookup yields CDR1 MNHGY and CDR2 SAAAGT. This CDR3 is built from 14 residues. The CDR3 DNA follows: TGTGCCAGCAGGCCGGAGGTTGACACCGGGGAGCTGTTTTTT. It codes for CASRPEVDTGELFF.